The 2 T cell receptor beta chains given below trace back to one sample, sequenced in a study of blood T cell repertoires in COVID-19. The assay was immunoSEQ multiplex PCR, and TCRdb's table has in-frame clones only and misses some. The table records hundreds of thousands of clones, 70% to 90% of them present only once. The sequencing sample was made of PBMCs or T cells enriched from blood (not recorded which). Receptors were obtained from a middle-aged woman with acute COVID-19.

The V and J genes are TRBV7-8 and TRBJ1-4; possibly TRBD1 for D (6 bases). CDR3 length equals 12 residues. With 1 base removed from V and 11 bases from J, the gap between germline ends came to 8 bases. Germline-derived CDR1 and CDR2 are SGHVS and FQNEAQ. As DNA, the CDR3 is TGTGCCAGCAGCTTAGTGAGGGGGAAACTGTTTTTT. Residues: CASSLVRGKLFF.

The CDR3 is CASSSPALAGSSYEQYF. The CDR3 nucleotides read TGTGCCAGCAGCTCGCCGGCGCTAGCGGGCAGCTCCTACGAGCAGTACTTC. The J gene is TRBJ2-7, the V gene TRBV7-9; 8 nucleotides match TRBD2. This CDR3 is 17 amino acids long. The germline V gene encodes CDR1 SEHNR and CDR2 FQNEAQ (reference sequence). V lost 4 bases, J lost 0 bases, and 11 bases stayed unmatched.